These 22 T cell receptor beta chains were sequenced from one sample in a study of Ad26.COV2.S vaccination and SARS-CoV-2 variants. This table comes from immunoSEQ multiplex PCR, and its TCRdb copy is limited to in-frame clones, with some not included. Among 400,000 to 450,000 clones listed, about nine tenths were seen once. Treatment specified: roughly 20 received Ad26.COV2.S at low or high dose, single or two shots; roughly five received placebo; per-sample allocation not given. Day 63 after the first vaccine or placebo injection was the time point for sampling. This sample comprised peripheral blood, obtained in a trial of Ad26.COV2.S vaccine versus placebo. Receptors originate from a person between 18 and 60 years old who received the Ad26.COV2.S COVID-19 vaccine or a placebo.

The chain combines TRBV4-2 with TRBJ2-7; D is possibly TRBD1 (6 bases). Germline loops: CDR1 LGHNA, CDR2 YNFKEQ. This CDR3 spans 15 amino acids. Trimming took off 2 bases at V and 2 bases at J, with 13 bases between the two ends. The CDR3 nucleotides read TGTGCCAGCAGCCAACTTGGGGGCAGAGCCTACGAGCAGTACTTC. Protein sequence: CASSQLGGRAYEQYF.

This sequence joins TRBV29-1 and TRBJ2-7; weak D call: TRBD2 (6 bases). Trimming pared 3 bases from V and 9 bases from J, leaving 15 bases between. This CDR3 has 12 residues. Looked up from germline, CDR1 is SQVTM and CDR2 is ANQGSEA. CDR3 region: CSVERGTDGQYF. CDR3 bases: TGCAGCGTTGAGCGGGGAACTGACGGGCAGTACTTC.

Notes on this clone: Compared with germline, one end of the junction differs, possibly owing to a read error. The rearrangement links TRBV19 to TRBJ1-2; 11 bases align to TRBD1. There are 12 residues in the CDR3. The germline CDR1 and CDR2 sequences are LNHDA and SQIVND (reference sequence). CDR3 region: CASTSKSGQGDF. CDR3 nucleotides: TGTGCCAGTACCTCAAAATCGGGACAGGGGGACTTC.

Note on this clone: The sample has other DNA sequences that encode this CDR3 too. This chain uses TRBV7-2 with TRBJ2-7; 7 nucleotides align to TRBD1. The CDR3 has 14 amino acids. The J segment lost 3 bases and the V segment lost 1 base, leaving 3 bases of the junction unmatched. Germline assignment: CDR1 SGHTA and CDR2 FQGNSA. The CDR3 coding sequence is TGTGCCAGCAGCTTAGGCCAGGGGGACTACGAGCAGTACTTC. Protein: CASSLGQGDYEQYF.

V and J are TRBV6-2 or TRBV6-3 and TRBJ2-7; 11 nucleotides match TRBD2. Germline V lookup: CDR1 MNHEY, CDR2 SVGEGT. This CDR3 has 17 amino acids. V shed 4 bases, J shed 2 bases, and the junction held 10 bases outside the gene matches. This CDR3 is CASSLRLTSGTTYEQYF. The CDR3 bases are TGTGCCAGCAGTTTACGGCTGACTAGCGGGACCACCTACGAGCAGTACTTC.

The DNA of the CDR3 is TGTGCCAGCAGCTTAGGGGCAGGCGGCAATCAGCCCCAGCATTTT. This encodes CASSLGAGGNQPQHF. The chain recombines TRBV13 with TRBJ1-5; D unclear. The CDR3 is made up of 15 amino acids. Deletions cut 0 bases from V and 2 bases from J, with 8 bases between. Germline values: CDR1 PRHDT, CDR2 FYEKMQ (reference sequence).

The rearrangement links TRBV7-2 to TRBJ2-1, with TRBD1 identical over 9 bases. Losses at the gene ends were 1 base for V and 6 bases for J; bases not matched to a gene: 7. The CDR3 is 16 residues long. Germline CDR1 is SGHTA and CDR2 is FQGNSA. The DNA of the CDR3 is TGTGCCAGCAGCTTAGAGGTAGGGACAGGGCTCAATGAGCAGTTCTTC. Translated: CASSLEVGTGLNEQFF.

Here the CDR3 DNA reads TGCGCCAGCAGCGCCTCAGCGGGAGAGGTCCATGAGCAGTTCTTC. This sequence encodes CASSASAGEVHEQFF. The genes are TRBV5-1 and TRBJ2-1; 8 bases map to TRBD2. Germline values: CDR1 SGHRS, CDR2 YFSETQ. The ends lost 4 bases at V and 8 bases at J; junction bases unmatched: 11. CDR3 length equals 15 residues.

In this sample, this clone turned up once. V and J are TRBV28 and TRBJ2-2, with D unresolved. The CDR3 has 14 residues. Germline lookup yields CDR1 MDHEN and CDR2 SYDVKM. V lost 4 bases, J lost 4 bases, and 10 bases lay in between. The CDR3: CASSWAHVTGELFF. CDR3 coding DNA: TGTGCCAGCAGTTGGGCGCATGTCACCGGGGAGCTGTTTTTT.

This chain uses TRBV6-1 with TRBJ1-1; D uncertain. Trimming took 2 bases from V and 2 from J, leaving 6 bases between them. The CDR3 has 13 residues. Germline assignment: CDR1 MNHNS and CDR2 SASEGT. The CDR3 DNA reads as TGTGCCAGCAGTGAACCCGTTAACACTGAAGCTTTCTTT. Translation: CASSEPVNTEAFF.

The chain links TRBV28 to TRBJ2-5; 14 bases map to TRBD2. CDR3 size: 16 residues. V dropped 3 bases and J dropped 3; count of bases not matched to a gene: 3. CDR1 is MDHEN and CDR2 is SYDVKM in the germline V gene. The CDR3 spells CASSFGGLAGEETQYF. CDR3 in DNA: TGTGCCAGCAGTTTCGGGGGACTAGCGGGAGAAGAGACCCAGTACTTC.

CDR3 loop: CASSVTSGTYNEQFF. CDR3 coding DNA: TGTGCCAGCAGTGTTACTAGCGGAACGTACAATGAGCAGTTCTTC. The chain uses TRBV2 and TRBJ2-1; TRBD2 matches at 8 bases. Germline V lookup: CDR1 SNHLY, CDR2 FYNNEI. The CDR3 has 15 amino acids. Trimming at V came to 4 bases and at J to 4 bases, leaving 6 bases not matched to a gene.

The chain joins TRBV4-1 to TRBJ2-2; the D gene is possibly TRBD2 (5 bases). Trimming shortened V by 1 base and J by 3 bases, and 18 bases separated the two germline ends. Germline CDR1 reads MGHRA; CDR2 reads YSYEKL. The CDR3 spans 18 residues. The CDR3 DNA reads TGCGCCAGCAGCCAAGGGTTAAGGCCTCAGGAGGACACCGGGGAGCTGTTTTTT. It yields the protein CASSQGLRPQEDTGELFF.

V is TRBV13 and J is TRBJ2-1, with D maybe TRBD2 (7 bases). The CDR3 length is 14 residues. The germline V gene encodes CDR1 PRHDT and CDR2 FYEKMQ (reference sequence). Trimming stripped 3 bases from V and 8 bases from J, with 14 bases between. The chain's CDR3 is CASSLTGGWDEQFF. CDR3 coding DNA: TGTGCCAGCAGCTTGACGGGGGGCTGGGATGAGCAGTTCTTC.

The chain is built from TRBV6-1 and TRBJ1-5; D possibly corresponds to TRBD1 (5 bases). Germline V lookup: CDR1 MNHNS, CDR2 SASEGT. The CDR3 runs to 15 residues. The V gene lost 2 bases and the J gene lost 2 bases, with 10 bases spanning the gap. The CDR3 protein is CASSERQGGNQPQHF. The DNA of the CDR3 is TGTGCCAGCAGTGAACGCCAGGGAGGCAATCAGCCCCAGCATTTT.

The rearrangement uses TRBV28 and TRBJ2-1; 11 positions agree with TRBD2. Germline trimming cut 7 bases from V and 0 bases from J; bases unmatched to any gene: 5. Per germline, CDR1 MDHEN and CDR2 SYDVKM. The CDR3 extends over 16 amino acids. As DNA, the CDR3 is TGTGCCAGCAAGACTAGCGGGACGAGCTCCTACAATGAGCAGTTCTTC. This encodes CASKTSGTSSYNEQFF.

This chain joins TRBV28 and TRBJ2-1; a possible D gene is TRBD2 (6 bases). CDR3 length: 16 amino acids. V was trimmed by 5 bases and J by 1 base, leaving 15 bases between them. Germline V gene data show CDR1 as MDHEN and CDR2 as SYDVKM. The CDR3 sequence is CASSPRTISSYNEQFF. CDR3 in DNA: TGTGCCAGCAGTCCAAGGACTATTTCTTCCTACAATGAGCAGTTCTTC.

The rearrangement links TRBV27 to TRBJ1-5, with TRBD1 matching over 7 bases. The V segment lost 2 bases and the J segment 1 base; nucleotides outside the gene matches: 5. The CDR3 has 16 residues. CDR1 is MNHEY, CDR2 SMNVEV, per germline (reference sequence). CDR3 nucleotides: TGTGCCAGCAGTTTACGGGGACAGAGAAGCAATCAGCCCCAGCATTTT. It is translated as CASSLRGQRSNQPQHF.

This sequence joins TRBV10-3 and TRBJ2-4, with D possibly matching TRBD1 (5 bases). CDR1 and CDR2 (germline): ENHRY, SYGVKD. The CDR3 is made up of 16 amino acids. The V end was cut by 6 bases, the J end by 0 bases, with 15 bases between. This CDR3 is CAIRSDSPIAKNIQYF. CDR3 DNA sequence: TGTGCCATCAGATCCGACAGCCCGATAGCCAAAAACATTCAGTACTTC.

The gene calls are TRBV5-4 and TRBJ2-7; TRBD2 aligns across 7 bases. This CDR3 comprises 14 residues. Per the germline V gene, CDR1 is SGHNT and CDR2 is YYREEE (reference sequence). V shed 5 bases, J shed 7 bases, and the junction held 12 bases outside the gene matches. CDR3 DNA sequence: TGTGCCAGCAGGCCGACTAGCAGTCCCGAAGAGCAGTACTTC. It yields the protein CASRPTSSPEEQYF. Full variable domain (remainder filled in from reference TRBV5-4 and TRBJ2-7): ETGVTQSPTHLIKTRGQQVTLRCSSQSGHNTVSWYQQALGQGPQFIFQYYREEENGRGNFPPRFSGLQFPNYSSELNVNALELDDSALYLCASRPTSSPEEQYFGPGTRLTVT.

This chain uses TRBV7-6 with TRBJ2-1; no definite D call. The V gene lost 5 bases and the J gene lost 3 bases, with 5 bases spanning the gap. The CDR3 spans 12 residues. CDR1 and CDR2 from the germline V gene are SGHVS and FNYEAQ. The CDR3 reads CASSLNYNEQFF. The CDR3 bases are TGTGCCAGCAGCCTTAACTACAATGAGCAGTTCTTC. Variable domain in full (rest from reference TRBV7-6 and TRBJ2-1): GAGVSQSPRYKVTKRGQDVALRCDPISGHVSLYWYRQALGQGPEFLTYFNYEAQQDKSGLPNDRFSAERPEGSISTLTIQRTEQRDSAMYRCASSLNYNEQFFGPGTRLTVL.

The rearrangement joins TRBV25-1 to TRBJ2-7; D not resolved. This CDR3 is built from 11 residues. Germline CDR1 is MGHDK and CDR2 is SYGVNS. Trimming took 5 bases from V and 4 from J, leaving 6 bases between them. CDR3: CASSRVYEQYF. CDR3 DNA sequence: TGTGCCAGCAGTAGGGTATACGAGCAGTACTTC.